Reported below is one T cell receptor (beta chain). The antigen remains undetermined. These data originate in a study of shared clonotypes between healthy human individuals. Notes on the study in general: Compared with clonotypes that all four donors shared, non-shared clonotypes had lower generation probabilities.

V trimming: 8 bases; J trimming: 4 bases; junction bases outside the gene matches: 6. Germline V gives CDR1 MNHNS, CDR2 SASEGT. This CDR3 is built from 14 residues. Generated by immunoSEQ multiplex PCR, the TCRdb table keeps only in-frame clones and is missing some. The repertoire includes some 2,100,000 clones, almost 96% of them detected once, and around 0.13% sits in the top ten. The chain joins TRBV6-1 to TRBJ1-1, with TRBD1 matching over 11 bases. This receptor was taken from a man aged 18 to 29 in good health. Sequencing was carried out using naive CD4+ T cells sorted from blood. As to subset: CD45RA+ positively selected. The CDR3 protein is CASARTGGFTEAFF. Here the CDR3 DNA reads TGTGCCAGCGCTCGGACAGGGGGCTTCACTGAAGCTTTCTTT.